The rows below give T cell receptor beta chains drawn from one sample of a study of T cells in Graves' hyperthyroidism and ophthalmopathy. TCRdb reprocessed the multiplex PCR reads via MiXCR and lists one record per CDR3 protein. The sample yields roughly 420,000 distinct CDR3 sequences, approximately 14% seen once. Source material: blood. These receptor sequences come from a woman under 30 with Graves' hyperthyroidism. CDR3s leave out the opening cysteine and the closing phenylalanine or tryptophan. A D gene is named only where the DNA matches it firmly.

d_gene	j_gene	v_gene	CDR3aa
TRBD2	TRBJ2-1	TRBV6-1	ASRAGGQF
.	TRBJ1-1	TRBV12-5	ASGLQENTEAF
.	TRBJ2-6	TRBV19	ASSSDGGSGANVLT
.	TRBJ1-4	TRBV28	ASSLRWGAPIGKLF
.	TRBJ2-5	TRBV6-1	ASSWGHKEQETQY
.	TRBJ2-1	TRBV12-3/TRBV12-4	ASSLWGTSSSYNEQF
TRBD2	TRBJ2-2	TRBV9	ASSVGAGALYTGELF
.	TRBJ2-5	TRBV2	ASIPGEGMETQY
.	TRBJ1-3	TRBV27	ASTGDGNTIY
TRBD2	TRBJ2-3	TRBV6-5	ASRFGTRGTDTQY
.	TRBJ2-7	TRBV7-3	ASSLTEVGDGQY
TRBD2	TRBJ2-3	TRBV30	AWSRALAGGWDTQY
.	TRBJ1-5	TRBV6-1	ASSEASGSGNQPQH
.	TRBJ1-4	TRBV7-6	ASSIYREGSEKLF
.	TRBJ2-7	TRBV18	ASSPWGNPYEQY
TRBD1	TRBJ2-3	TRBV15	ATSRDPGQVTDTQY
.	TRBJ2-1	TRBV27	ASTHRFGVYNEQF
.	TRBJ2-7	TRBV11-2	ASTSSDVYEQY
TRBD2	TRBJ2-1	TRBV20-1	SVLSGLSPEQF
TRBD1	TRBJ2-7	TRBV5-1	ASSLVTGPVSEQY
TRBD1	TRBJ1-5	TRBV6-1	ASSDEGQGHQPQH
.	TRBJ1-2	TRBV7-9	ASGGLLFYGYT
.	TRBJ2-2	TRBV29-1	SGATANTGELF
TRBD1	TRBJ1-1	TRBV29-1	SVERGRATEAF
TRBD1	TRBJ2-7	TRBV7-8	ASSLGGTGLSYEQY
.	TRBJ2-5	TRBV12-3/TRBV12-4	ASSLVPGEETQY
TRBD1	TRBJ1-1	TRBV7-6	ASSFLGQGTEAF
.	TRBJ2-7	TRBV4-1	ASSPLVAPEQY
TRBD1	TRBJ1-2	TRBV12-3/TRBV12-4	ASSPRGVYYGYT
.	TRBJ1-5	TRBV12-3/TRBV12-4	ASSLAGSDRRNQPQH
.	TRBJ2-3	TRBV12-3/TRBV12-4	ASRRDPDPTDTQY
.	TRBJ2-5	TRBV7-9	ASSLATQPGTQY
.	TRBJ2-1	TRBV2	ASHGDFSYNEQF
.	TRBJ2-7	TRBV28	ASSAPGGFSYEQY
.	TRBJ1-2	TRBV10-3	ATWGGTDDYGYT
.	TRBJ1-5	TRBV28	ASSLQVGSQPQH
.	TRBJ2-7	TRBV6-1	ASLTGLSYEQY
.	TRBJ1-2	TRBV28	ASIEDWGGSRYT
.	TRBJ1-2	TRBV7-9	ASSLQGRYT
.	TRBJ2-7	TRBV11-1	ASSRDSASYEQY
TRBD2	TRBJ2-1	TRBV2	ASSGGRAGYEQF
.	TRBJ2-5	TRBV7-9	ASSPGNMKETQY
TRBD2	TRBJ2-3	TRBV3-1	ASSPARGLVKEY
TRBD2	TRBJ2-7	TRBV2	ASQSPGRTYEQC
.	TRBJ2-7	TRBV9	ASTRATRGISYEQY
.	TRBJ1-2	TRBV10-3	AIGSHYGYT
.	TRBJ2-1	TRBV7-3	ASSLGLRDEQF
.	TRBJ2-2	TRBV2	ASRKQTANTGELF
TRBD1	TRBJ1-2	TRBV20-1	SATGGLRDRRGYT
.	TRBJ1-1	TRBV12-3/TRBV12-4	AIRQMNTEAF
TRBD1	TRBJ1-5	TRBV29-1	SVVGTEGRPQH
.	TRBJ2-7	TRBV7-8	ASSLSEGPDSYEQY
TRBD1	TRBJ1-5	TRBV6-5	ASSYLGQGSNQPQH
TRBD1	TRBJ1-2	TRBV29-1	SASKGDRSNYGYT
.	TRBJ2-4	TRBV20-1	SARDSPAKNIQY
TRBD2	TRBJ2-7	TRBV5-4	ASSSTGTSYEQY
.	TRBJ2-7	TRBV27	ASSLNSGYEQY